This paragraph covers one T cell receptor beta chain sequence. This sample was included in a study of blood T cell repertoires in COVID-19. Study in general: Material from acute and convalescent COVID-19 was sourced from the United States, Italy and Spain.

CDR1 is SQVTM, CDR2 ANQGSEA, per germline. CDR3 length equals 12 residues. V lost 6 bases, J lost 1 base, and 7 bases lay in between. Study members were between roughly 18 and 89 years old and lived in approximately 25 US regions. In assigning cohorts, the study relied on participant-reported clinical history. In the original analysis: Nucleated cell number was recorded as an estimate derived from reference gene primer amplification. Measured with immunoSEQ multiplex PCR; TCRdb has only the in-frame clones, and not every one. D and trimming were read from the DNA, whereas the V and J calls and clone size are those reported in that table. The table includes about 150,000 clones, about 80% detected once.

The sequence was collected from a woman aged 70-85 years in a cohort exposed to, infected with or recovered from COVID-19 (not recorded which). The rearrangement uses TRBV29-1 and TRBJ1-3; D call uncertain. Sequencing used PBMCs or T cells enriched from blood (not recorded which). CDR3 sequence (DNA): TGCAGCGTCTCAACATCTGGAAACACCATATATTTT. It specifies CSVSTSGNTIYF.